This T cell receptor beta chain was identified in a study of blood T cell repertoires in COVID-19. Sequencing was performed with immunoSEQ multiplex PCR; in TCRdb, only in-frame clones are kept and a portion is missing. This sample has 200,000 to 250,000 clones, with roughly 85% found just once. The V gene end was trimmed by 0 bases and the J gene end by 6 bases; junction bases not matched to a gene: 5. Germline CDR1 LNHNV, CDR2 YYDKDF (reference sequence). This CDR3 spans 15 amino acids. This chain links TRBV15 with TRBJ1-2; 9 nucleotides align to TRBD1. This TCR was sampled from a woman in her 40s with acute COVID-19. The sequencing input was PBMCs or T cells enriched from blood (not recorded which). DNA for the CDR3: TGTGCCACCAGCAGAGAAAAAACAGGGGGCCATGGCTACACCTTC. Its translation is CATSREKTGGHGYTF.